These 3 T cell receptor beta chains came from one sample sequenced in a study of identical twins (dated by TCRdb to about 2016). The method behind the library was 5' RACE. The instrument given in TCRdb is Illumina HiSeq 2000. Clones were called with MiXCR by TCRdb after fastp trimmed the public reads at Q25, and only in-frame beta chains were retained. One record per CDR3 amino acid sequence lists the most common genes and DNA. The sample table records around 300,000 distinct CDR3 sequences; approximately 8.5% of these occur just once. About 2.1% of the sample rests with the top ten. These data were likewise used in another study, on yellow fever vaccine responses in identical twins.

Sequences were obtained from memory (CD45RO+) T cells sorted from blood. Reading the label with the study, this specimen's cell subset or site is: CD45RO+ enriched T cells. The receptor set was obtained from a woman between 18 and 29 years old in good health.

There are many counts of this clonotype. The chain is built from TRBV10-2 and TRBJ1-1; D not certain. V lost 7 bases, J lost 4 bases, and 28 bases lay in between. The germline gives CDR1 WSHSY, CDR2 SAAADI. The CDR3 is made up of 18 amino acids. CDR3 DNA sequence: TGCGCCAGCACCAACCGACGCCCGGGGATACCAGGCAGCACTGAAGCTTTCTTT. It translates to CASTNRRPGIPGSTEAFF.

This clonotype was recorded at least ten times. The rearrangement links TRBV12-3 or TRBV12-4 to TRBJ1-3, with TRBD1 matching 9 bases. The CDR3 covers 14 residues. V lost 8 bases and J lost 3; bases outside the gene matches: 5. CDR3 DNA: TGTGCCAGCCAACCGACAGGGGGTGGAAACACCATATATTTT. It encodes CASQPTGGGNTIYF.

V is TRBV5-1 and J is TRBJ2-3; 8 bases are a match to TRBD1. Germline loops: CDR1 SGHRS, CDR2 YFSETQ. The CDR3 totals 14 residues. V lost 9 bases and J lost 6; bases outside the gene matches: 12. The DNA of the CDR3 is TGCGCCACCGCGGCCGGGACAGGTTTGGATACGCAGTATTTT. Its protein is CATAAGTGLDTQYF.